This entry features one T cell receptor (beta chain) sequence. The CDR3 sequence is 13 residues long. The V segment lost 1 base and the J segment 13 bases; nucleotides outside the gene matches: 5. The sample is drawn from a study of blood T cell repertoires in COVID-19. Study-level information: In each case, the material was cDNA or gDNA derived from T cells, B-cell-depleted T cells, or PBMCs.

TCRdb's copy holds only in-frame clones and misses some; the assay was immunoSEQ multiplex PCR. Among 200,000 to 300,000 clones, roughly 88% were seen once, and the ten largest hold 0.7% to 0.85%. The TCR was taken from a woman in her twenties or thirties with acute or convalescent COVID-19. Source material: peripheral blood. This chain links TRBV12-3 or TRBV12-4 with TRBJ2-2, with 8 bases identical to TRBD1. This chain's CDR3 is CASSLVQGAGLFF. CDR3 DNA sequence: TGTGCCAGCAGTTTAGTCCAGGGGGCAGGGCTGTTTTTT.